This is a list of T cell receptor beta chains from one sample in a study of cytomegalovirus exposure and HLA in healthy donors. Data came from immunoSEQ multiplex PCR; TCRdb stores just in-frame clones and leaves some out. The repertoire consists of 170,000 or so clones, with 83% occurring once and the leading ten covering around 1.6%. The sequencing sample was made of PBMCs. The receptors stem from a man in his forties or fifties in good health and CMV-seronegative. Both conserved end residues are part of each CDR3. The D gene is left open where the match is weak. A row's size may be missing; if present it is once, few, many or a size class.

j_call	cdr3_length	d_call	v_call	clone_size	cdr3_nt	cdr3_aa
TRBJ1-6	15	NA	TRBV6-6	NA	TGTGCCAGCAGACCCGGGACAAAGACAATTCAGGCCCTCCACTTT	CASRPGTKTIQALHF
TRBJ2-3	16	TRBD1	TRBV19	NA	TGTGCCAGTAGTGCCGATCAGGGGGTCAGCACAGATACGCAGTATTTT	CASSADQGVSTDTQYF
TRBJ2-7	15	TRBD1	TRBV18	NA	TGTGCCAGCTCAAAAATATCCGGGACAGGCTACGAGCAGTACTTC	CASSKISGTGYEQYF
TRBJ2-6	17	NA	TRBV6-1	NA	TGTGCCAGCAGTGAACGGGGGGCCGGCTCTGGGGCCAACGTCCTGACTTTC	CASSERGAGSGANVLTF
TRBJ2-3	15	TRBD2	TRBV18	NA	TGTGCCAGCTCACCTCCTAGCGGGGGATGGGATACGCAGTATTTT	CASSPPSGGWDTQYF
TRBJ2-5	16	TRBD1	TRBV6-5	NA	TGTGCCAGCAGTTACCAAGGGGGCGGAGACCAAGAGACCCAGTACTTC	CASSYQGGGDQETQYF
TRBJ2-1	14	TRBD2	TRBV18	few	TGTGCCAGCTTCCTAGCGGGAGAGATGAATGAGCAGTTCTTC	CASFLAGEMNEQFF
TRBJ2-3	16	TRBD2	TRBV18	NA	TGTGCCAGCACCGGGACTAGCGGGACGTGGACAGATACGCAGTATTTT	CASTGTSGTWTDTQYF
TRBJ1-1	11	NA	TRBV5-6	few	TGTGCCAGCAGCACTTCCGCTGAAGCTTTCTTT	CASSTSAEAFF
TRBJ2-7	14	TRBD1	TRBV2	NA	TGTGCCAGCAGTGAACGCCGCCAGGGGGCTAAGCAGTACTTC	CASSERRQGAKQYF
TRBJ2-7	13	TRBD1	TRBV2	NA	TGTGCCAGCAGCAGACAGGGAAACTACGAGCAGTACTTC	CASSRQGNYEQYF
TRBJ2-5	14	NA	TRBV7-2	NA	TGTGCCAGCAGCTTAGCGGGGGGGGCCGAGACCCAGTACTTC	CASSLAGGAETQYF
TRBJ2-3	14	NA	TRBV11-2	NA	TGTGCCAGCAGCTCCGGACTCGGCGCAGATACGCAGTATTTT	CASSSGLGADTQYF
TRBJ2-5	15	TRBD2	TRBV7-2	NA	TGTGCCAGCAGCCCTAGCGGGGGGGCCCAAGAGACCCAGTACTTC	CASSPSGGAQETQYF
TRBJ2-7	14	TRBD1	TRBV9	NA	TGTGCCAGCAGCGTGACCGGGACAGCCTACGAGCAGTACTTC	CASSVTGTAYEQYF
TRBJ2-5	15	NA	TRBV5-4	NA	TGTGCCAGCAGCCCTCCTGGACAGAGCCAAGAGACCCAGTACTTC	CASSPPGQSQETQYF
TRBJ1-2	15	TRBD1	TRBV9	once	TGTGCCAGCAGCACCCGACAGGGAGCTCGCTATGGCTACACCTTC	CASSTRQGARYGYTF
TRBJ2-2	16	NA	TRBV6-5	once	TGTGCCAGCAGTTACTCCGTGACTATAAACACCGGGGAGCTGTTTTTT	CASSYSVTINTGELFF
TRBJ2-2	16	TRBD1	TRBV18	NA	TGTGCCAGCTCACCCTACAGGGGGCCGGACACCGGGGAGCTGTTTTTT	CASSPYRGPDTGELFF
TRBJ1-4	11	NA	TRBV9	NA	TGTGCCAGCAGCCGGGGGGAAAAACTGTTTTTT	CASSRGEKLFF
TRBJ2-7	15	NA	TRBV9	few	TGTGCCAGCAGCGTAGCCGCAGGGATTTACTCCGAGCAGTACTTC	CASSVAAGIYSEQYF
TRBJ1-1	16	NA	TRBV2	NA	TGTGCCAGCAGTGAATTTCCGGCAGGCCAGAACACTGAAGCTTTCTTT	CASSEFPAGQNTEAFF
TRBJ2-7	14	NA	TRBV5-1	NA	TGCGCCAGCAGCTTTTCAGGGGAAACCTACGAGCAGTACTTC	CASSFSGETYEQYF
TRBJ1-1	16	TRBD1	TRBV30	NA	TGTGCCTGGAGAAAAGTAGGGACAGCTATGAACACTGAAGCTTTCTTT	CAWRKVGTAMNTEAFF
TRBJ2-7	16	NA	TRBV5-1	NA	TGCGCCAGCAGCTTGGAGGCGGTACCATCACCGTACGAGCAGTACTTC	CASSLEAVPSPYEQYF
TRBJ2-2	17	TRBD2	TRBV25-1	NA	TGTGCCAGCAGTGAAACTAGCGGGAGGGCCAGTACCGGGGAGCTGTTTTTT	CASSETSGRASTGELFF
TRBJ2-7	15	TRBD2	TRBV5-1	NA	TGCGCCAGCAGCTTGGACGGGGGGGCCCTCTACGAGCAGTACTTC	CASSLDGGALYEQYF
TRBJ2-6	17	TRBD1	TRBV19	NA	TGTGCCAGTAGGGATCCAGGGGGCGGTTCTGGGGCCAACGTCCTGACTTTC	CASRDPGGGSGANVLTF
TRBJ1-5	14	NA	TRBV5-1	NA	TGCGCCAGCAGCTTGGGCGGGGAGGATCAGCCCCAGCATTTT	CASSLGGEDQPQHF
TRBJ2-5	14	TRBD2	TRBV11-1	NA	TGTGCCAGCAGCTTCCGAGCGGGGGGGGAGACCCAGTACTTC	CASSFRAGGETQYF
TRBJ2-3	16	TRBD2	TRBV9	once	TGTGCCAGCAGCCCACAGGCTAGCGGACTGTCAGATACGCAGTATTTT	CASSPQASGLSDTQYF
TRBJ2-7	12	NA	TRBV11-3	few	TGTGCCAGCAGCTCTCAGGACTACGAGCAGTACTTC	CASSSQDYEQYF
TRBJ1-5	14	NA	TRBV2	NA	TGTGCCAGCAGTTTGGAAGGGGCCAATCAGCCCCAGCATTTT	CASSLEGANQPQHF
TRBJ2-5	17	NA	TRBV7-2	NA	TGTGCCAGCAGCTTAGTAGTGTACGGGGGTGAACAAGAGACCCAGTACTTC	CASSLVVYGGEQETQYF
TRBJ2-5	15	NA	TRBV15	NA	TGTGCCACCCGTACGGGGGGCGGGTTCAGGGAGACCCAGTACTTC	CATRTGGGFRETQYF
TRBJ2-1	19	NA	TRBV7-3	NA	TGTGCCAGCAGCTTAACGGAGGCGGCTCTCCACACCTCCTACAATGAGCAGTTCTTC	CASSLTEAALHTSYNEQFF
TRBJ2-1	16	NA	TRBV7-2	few	TGTGCCAGCAGCCCTGATCCGACAGGCACCTACAATGAGCAGTTCTTC	CASSPDPTGTYNEQFF
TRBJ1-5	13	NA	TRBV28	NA	TGTGGCACAGGGTATCTCAACAATCAGCCCCAGCATTTT	CGTGYLNNQPQHF
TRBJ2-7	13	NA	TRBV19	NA	TGTGCCAGTAGCCAGGGGCGAGGCGACGAGCAGTACTTC	CASSQGRGDEQYF
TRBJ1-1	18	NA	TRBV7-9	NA	TGTGCCAGCAGCTTGAAGGACAGCCCCCAAACGTTGAACACTGAAGCTTTCTTT	CASSLKDSPQTLNTEAFF
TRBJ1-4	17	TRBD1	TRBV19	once	TGTGCCAGTAGACGCCGGGACAGGGGCGCCGTTGGGGAAAAACTGTTTTTT	CASRRRDRGAVGEKLFF
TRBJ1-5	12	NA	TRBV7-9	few	TGTGCCAGCAGCTCGCAGGGGCAGCCCCAGCATTTT	CASSSQGQPQHF
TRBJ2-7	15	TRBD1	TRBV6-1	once	TGTGCCAGCAGTAAGGGACAGGGGGCCAACTACGAGCAGTACTTC	CASSKGQGANYEQYF
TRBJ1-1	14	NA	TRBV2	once	TGTGCCAGCGCAGTGGAGGGGGGGCGAGTGAAAGCTTTCTTT	CASAVEGGRVKAFF
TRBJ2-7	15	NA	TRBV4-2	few	TGTGCCAGCAGCCCCACTGAGGGACTTGCCTACGAGCAGTACTTC	CASSPTEGLAYEQYF
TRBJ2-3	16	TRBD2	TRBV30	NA	TGTGCCTGGAGTGTAGGGCTAGCGGGAGGGCCGAGTACGCAGTATTTT	CAWSVGLAGGPSTQYF
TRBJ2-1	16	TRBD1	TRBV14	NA	TGTGCCAGCAGCTCATTACAGGGGAGCTCCTACAATGAGCAGTTCTTC	CASSSLQGSSYNEQFF
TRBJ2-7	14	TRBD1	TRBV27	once	TGTGCCAGCAGAGGACAGGGGGACTCCTACGAGCAGTACTTC	CASRGQGDSYEQYF
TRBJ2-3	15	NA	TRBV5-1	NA	TGCGCCAGCAGCTTGGGTGGTAAACACACGGATACGCAGTATTTT	CASSLGGKHTDTQYF